The 28 T cell receptor beta chains below were found in one sample sequenced in a study of blood T cells in healthy people across ages (dated by TCRdb to between 2015 and 2017). Library prep was done by 5' RACE. Sequencing instrument: Illumina HiSeq 2500. A second PCR of about 6 to 12 cycles was performed with a sample-barcoded 5' primer and a J-beta primer mix. The public reads were reprocessed in TCRdb via fastp at Q25 and MiXCR, keeping in-frame beta chains. Rows merge per CDR3 protein into single entries with the most common DNA and genes. This sample has roughly 800,000 distinct CDR3 sequences in its table, and approximately 55% of those were observed once. The top ten clones comprise approximately 40% of the sample. The specimen was blood. The receptors derive from a man at least 80 years old in good health.

This sequence joins TRBV20-1 and TRBJ2-5, with 8 bases fitting TRBD2. With V trimmed by 5 bases and J by 11 bases, 22 bases remained unmatched. There are 16 residues in the CDR3. Germline CDR1 and CDR2: DFQATT and SNEGSKA (reference sequence). As DNA, the CDR3 is TGCAGTGCTCCTAAAGGACTACTAGCGGCAAAGGGTGAGCAGTACTTC. As protein: CSAPKGLLAAKGEQYF.

The chain links TRBV12-5 to TRBJ2-1; 9 bases align to TRBD2. J lost 1 base, V lost 2 bases, and 3 bases had no gene match. The CDR3 extends over 16 amino acids. Germline assignment: CDR1 LGHNT and CDR2 FRNRAP. CDR3 in amino acids: CASGLPGLASYNEQFF. CDR3 bases: TGTGCTAGTGGTTTGCCGGGACTAGCTTCCTACAATGAGCAGTTCTTC.

The chain recombines TRBV6-1 with TRBJ2-1; D possibly corresponds to TRBD2 (6 bases). Germline V CDR1 and CDR2: MNHNS, SASEGT. This CDR3 spans 16 amino acids. Trimming left V 5 bases short and J 4 bases short, with 18 bases between. The DNA of the CDR3 is TGTGCCAGCAGTCCCCGCGGTAACGGGAGTTACAATGAGCAGTTCTTC. Translating it yields CASSPRGNGSYNEQFF.

In DNA form, the CDR3 reads TGTGCCAGCAGAACAGAGGCGGACGAGCAGTACTTC. This codes for CASRTEADEQYF. The chain uses TRBV2 and TRBJ2-5; D call uncertain. The end of the DNA aligns better with TRBJ2-7, so the J call may be wrong. The CDR3 length is 12 residues. Germline loops: CDR1 SNHLY, CDR2 FYNNEI.

A word on this clonotype: A junction boundary mismatches the germline segment, possibly from a read error. This sequence joins TRBV20-1 and TRBJ1-2; no reliable D call. The V gene's germline CDR1 is DFQATT and CDR2 SNEGSKA (reference sequence). This CDR3 is 13 amino acids long. The CDR3 spells CSASMPHSSSYTF. CDR3 DNA: TGCAGCGCTAGTATGCCCCATTCTTCCAGCTACACCTTC.

The V call is TRBV30, the J call TRBJ2-7; 14 bases line up with TRBD2. The end of the DNA is better explained by TRBJ2-5, so the J call may be wrong. Germline CDR1 reads GTSNPN; CDR2 reads SVGIG (reference sequence). This CDR3 contains 17 residues. For the CDR3, the DNA is TGTGCCTGGAGTGTCTTTTCTGGACTAGCGGGAGGAGAGACCCAGTACTTC. It encodes CAWSVFSGLAGGETQYF.

This clonotype was found a few times. The J gene is TRBJ1-2, the V gene TRBV28, with TRBD1 matching over 8 bases. In germline, CDR1 is MDHEN, CDR2 SYDVKM. Trimming removed 2 bases from V and 4 bases from J; junction bases left unmatched: 3. The CDR3 spans 14 residues. CDR3 region: CASSLGTGFYGYTF. The CDR3 DNA follows: TGTGCCAGCAGTTTAGGGACAGGATTCTATGGCTACACCTTC.

The J gene is TRBJ2-1, the V gene TRBV12-3 or TRBV12-4; tentative D call: TRBD1 (5 bases). The CDR3 is 13 residues long. The germline V and J ends were trimmed by 7 bases and 6 bases, with 13 bases remaining between them. The DNA for the CDR3 is TGTGCCAGCACCCTTCAGGGTATCAATGAGCAGTTCTTC. Translated: CASTLQGINEQFF.

J is TRBJ1-2 and V is TRBV5-6; D unresolved. The CDR3 is 14 amino acids. Looked up from germline, CDR1 is SGHDT and CDR2 is YYEEEE. Trimming removed 5 bases at V and 5 bases at J, with 16 bases between. CDR3 DNA sequence: TGTGCCAGCAGAAGAACTAACCGAGAATATGGCTACACCTTC. Translation: CASRRTNREYGYTF.

The chain uses TRBV3-1 and TRBJ2-5; 8 nucleotides agree with TRBD2. CDR1 LGHDT and CDR2 YNNKEL come from the germline V gene (reference sequence). This CDR3 has 17 residues. J gave up 11 bases and V 3 bases, and 20 bases lay outside the gene matches. The CDR3 spells CASSHSDGTSRANEQYF. For the CDR3, the DNA is TGTGCCAGCAGCCATTCTGATGGGACTAGTAGGGCCAATGAGCAGTACTTC.

The V and J genes are TRBV29-1 and TRBJ2-1; 7 bases map to TRBD2. This CDR3 spans 11 amino acids. Germline V gives CDR1 SQVTM, CDR2 ANQGSEA. The trim removed 4 bases at V and 10 bases at J, leaving 4 bases unmatched. The DNA for the CDR3 is TGCAGCGTTGGGGGGGGAGGGGAGCAGTTCTTC. Encoded protein: CSVGGGGEQFF.

V and J are TRBV5-1 and TRBJ2-3; D ambiguous. Trimming took 0 bases from V and 0 from J, leaving 8 bases between them. This CDR3 region has 15 residues. CDR1 SGHRS and CDR2 YFSETQ come from the germline V gene. The CDR3 DNA reads as TGCGCCAGCAGCTTGGGGCAGCGTAGCACAGATACGCAGTATTTT. Translated: CASSLGQRSTDTQYF.

V is TRBV20-1 and J is TRBJ2-1, with D hard to call. Looked up from germline, CDR1 is DFQATT and CDR2 is SNEGSKA (reference sequence). The V and J ends lost 4 bases and 4 bases respectively, with 17 bases between them. CDR3 length equals 15 residues. CDR3 sequence: CSATKMPTDYNEQFF. In nucleotides, the CDR3 is TGCAGTGCTACTAAAATGCCGACGGATTACAATGAGCAGTTCTTC.

The chain carries TRBV4-2 and TRBJ2-3; D might be TRBD2 (6 bases). The CDR3 sequence is 14 residues long. The V and J ends lost 3 bases and 14 bases respectively, with 21 bases between them. Germline CDR1 is LGHNA and CDR2 is YNFKEQ. CDR3 residues: CASSQAEEGRYAYF. The DNA of the CDR3 is TGTGCCAGCAGCCAGGCTGAGGAGGGGAGATACGCGTATTTT.

This clonotype was seen a few times. The J gene is TRBJ2-1, the V gene TRBV29-1, with D possibly being TRBD1 or TRBD2 (5 bases each). The CDR3 extends over 15 amino acids. V lost 1 base, J lost 8 bases, and 18 bases lay in between. CDR1 and CDR2 (germline): SQVTM, ANQGSEA. CDR3 sequence (DNA): TGCAGCGTTGAAGCCGGGACCAGCGTCGTGGATGAGCAGTTCTTC. Translated, it gives CSVEAGTSVVDEQFF.

The sample holds a few counts of this clonotype. The chain joins TRBV7-3 to TRBJ2-1, with D possibly matching TRBD2 (6 bases). The germline V gene encodes CDR1 SGHTA and CDR2 FQGTGA. Trimming pared 5 bases from V and 0 bases from J, leaving 11 bases between. The CDR3 has 15 amino acids. The DNA for the CDR3 is TGTGCCAGCAGCCCCGGGACTCGCTCCTACAATGAGCAGTTCTTC. As protein: CASSPGTRSYNEQFF. The variable domain in full, completed from reference TRBV7-3 and TRBJ2-1, reads GAGVSQTPSNKVTEKGKYVELRCDPISGHTALYWYRQSLGQGPEFLIYFQGTGAADDSGLPNDRFFAVRPEGSVSTLKIQRTERGDSAVYLCASSPGTRSYNEQFFGPGTRLTVL.

This clonotype has a handful of counts. V and J are TRBV12-3 or TRBV12-4 and TRBJ2-6, with 9 positions matching TRBD1. V was pared by 6 bases and J by 3 bases, with 3 bases of the junction left unmatched. This CDR3 is built from 15 residues. Written as DNA, the CDR3 is TGTGCCAGCAGGGGACAGGGATTTGGGGCCAACGTCCTGACTTTC. Amino acid sequence: CASRGQGFGANVLTF.

The rearrangement links TRBV10-3 to TRBJ2-7; TRBD1 aligns across 11 bases. There are 16 residues in the CDR3. V lost 3 bases to trimming and J lost 3 bases; unmatched junction nucleotides: 7. Germline V gene lookup returns CDR1 ENHRY and CDR2 SYGVKD. This chain's CDR3 is CAISDGFGTGGYEQYF. CDR3 bases: TGTGCCATCAGTGACGGATTTGGGACAGGGGGCTACGAGCAGTACTTC.

The chain uses TRBV20-1 and TRBJ2-1; 8 bases are a match to TRBD1. The CDR3 loop spans 13 amino acids. J lost 6 bases, V lost 2 bases, and 3 bases had no gene match. Germline assignment: CDR1 DFQATT and CDR2 SNEGSKA (reference sequence). As DNA, the CDR3 is TGCAGTGCTAGACAGGGGGCAAGCAATGAGCAGTTCTTC. Protein sequence: CSARQGASNEQFF.

This chain joins TRBV3-1 and TRBJ1-1, with a tentative D call TRBD1 (5 bases). Trimming shortened V by 1 base and J by 8 bases, and 17 bases separated the two germline ends. CDR1 is LGHDT and CDR2 is YNNKEL in the germline V gene (reference sequence). The CDR3 consists of 15 residues. CDR3 residues: CASSQGERPGGEAFF. CDR3 nucleotides: TGTGCCAGCAGCCAAGGCGAGAGGCCCGGGGGGGAAGCTTTCTTT. Together with reference TRBV3-1 and TRBJ1-1, the CDR3 gives the full variable domain: DTAVSQTPKYLVTQMGNDKSIKCEQNLGHDTMYWYKQDSKKFLKIMFSYNNKELIINETVPNRFSPKSPDKAHLNLHINSLELGDSAVYFCASSQGERPGGEAFFGQGTRLTVV.

V usage is TRBV19 and J usage is TRBJ1-2; possible D gene TRBD1, 6 bases. Germline assignment: CDR1 LNHDA and CDR2 SQIVND (reference sequence). This CDR3 region has 16 residues. Trimming removed 10 bases from V and 2 bases from J, with 23 bases in between. CDR3 loop: CATEGNAGARNYGYTF. The CDR3 DNA reads as TGTGCCACCGAGGGAAACGCAGGGGCGAGAAACTATGGCTACACCTTC.

The chain has TRBV14 and TRBJ2-7, with TRBD1 identical over 11 bases. Trimming cost V 4 bases and J 2 bases; bases outside gene matches: 4. This CDR3 is built from 15 residues. Germline V lookup: CDR1 SGHDN, CDR2 FVKESK. CDR3 nucleotides: TGTGCCAGCAGCCGAGGACAGGGGGCCGCCTACGAGCAGTACTTC. It yields the protein CASSRGQGAAYEQYF.

A few counts support this clonotype. The V call is TRBV7-2, the J call TRBJ2-7; 7 bases are a match to TRBD1. The V segment lost 5 bases and the J segment 2 bases; nucleotides outside the gene matches: 9. CDR1 is SGHTA, CDR2 FQGNSA, per germline. The length of the CDR3 is 15 residues. The CDR3 region has the DNA TGTGCCAGCAGCAGAACAGGGGTAGGACCCTACGAGCAGTACTTC. Its protein product is CASSRTGVGPYEQYF.

The J gene is TRBJ2-3, the V gene TRBV6-1, with no clear D. Germline loops: CDR1 MNHNS, CDR2 SASEGT. CDR3 length equals 16 residues. With 0 bases removed from V and 1 base from J, the gap between germline ends came to 11 bases. The CDR3 coding sequence is TGTGCCAGCAGTGAAGCGGCAGGCCCGGGCACAGATACGCAGTATTTT. This gives the protein CASSEAAGPGTDTQYF.

The V gene is TRBV28, the J gene TRBJ1-2; a weak D match, TRBD1 (6 bases). CDR1 is MDHEN, CDR2 SYDVKM, per germline. V was clipped by 11 bases and J by 4 bases, with 17 bases between them. There are 13 residues in the CDR3. The CDR3 region has the DNA TGTGCCGGCTTATCGGACAGACCCTATGGCTACACCTTC. It translates to CAGLSDRPYGYTF.

The chain is built from TRBV7-9 and TRBJ2-3; 12 bases map to TRBD2. The V gene end was trimmed by 5 bases and the J gene end by 5 bases; junction bases not matched to a gene: 8. The length of the CDR3 is 16 residues. The germline CDR1 and CDR2 sequences are SEHNR and FQNEAQ (reference sequence). CDR3 amino acids: CASSPLAGGVGDTQYF. CDR3 DNA sequence: TGTGCCAGCAGCCCACTAGCGGGAGGCGTGGGAGATACGCAGTATTTT.

J is TRBJ2-7 and V is TRBV2; D unresolved. Looked up from germline, CDR1 is SNHLY and CDR2 is FYNNEI. Between the trimmed V and J ends, which lost 0 bases and 2 bases, there was a span of 8 bases. This CDR3 contains 14 residues. DNA for the CDR3: TGTGCCAGCAGTGAAGCGTGGGGTCCCTACGAGCAGTACTTC. Translated: CASSEAWGPYEQYF. The full variable domain, its missing parts supplied by reference TRBV2 and TRBJ2-7, is EPEVTQTPSHQVTQMGQEVILRCVPISNHLYFYWYRQILGQKVEFLVSFYNNEISEKSEIFDDQFSVERPDGSNFTLKIRSTKLEDSAMYFCASSEAWGPYEQYFGPGTRLTVT.

This rearrangement joins TRBV7-9 to TRBJ2-1; D gene ambiguous. The germline V and J ends were trimmed by 7 bases and 6 bases, with 19 bases remaining between them. The CDR3 has 15 amino acids. Germline V CDR1 and CDR2: SEHNR, FQNEAQ (reference sequence). In nucleotides, the CDR3 is TGTGCCAGCATACCCCAAGGAGCGAGGCCCAATGAGCAGTTCTTC. Encoded protein: CASIPQGARPNEQFF.